Presented here are 6 T cell receptor beta chains from one specimen sequenced in a study of spatial heterogeneity in lung cancer. Time point of the sample: sample taken at primary tumor resection. TCRdb reprocessed the 5' RACE reads with MiXCR, giving one entry per CDR3 protein. The repertoire holds around 92,000 distinct CDR3 sequences, with 12% as singletons. The sample was PBMCs, taken at surgery. The receptors originated from a male donor with early-stage non-small cell lung cancer.

This rearrangement joins TRBV7-2 to TRBJ2-5, with a tentative D call TRBD2 (7 bases). This CDR3 is built from 14 residues. Germline assignment: CDR1 SGHTA and CDR2 FQGNSA. With 5 bases removed from V and 8 bases from J, the gap between germline ends came to 18 bases. The CDR3 region is CASSPKGGPGTQYF. CDR3 in DNA: TGTGCCAGCAGCCCAAAGGGGGGGCCTGGCACCCAGTACTTC.

This clonotype was seen only a few times. The chain joins TRBV5-1 to TRBJ2-1, with D unclear. The V gene's germline CDR1 is SGHRS and CDR2 YFSETQ. The CDR3 has 16 amino acids. V lost 3 bases and J 8 bases, leaving 21 bases between the germline ends. The CDR3 DNA reads as TGCGCCAGCAGCTATAATAAAGGGTCATCCCTCCATGAGCAGTTCTTC. Translating it yields CASSYNKGSSLHEQFF. Full variable domain (missing parts from reference TRBV5-1 and TRBJ2-1): KAGVTQTPRYLIKTRGQQVTLSCSPISGHRSVSWYQQTPGQGLQFLFEYFSETQRNKGNFPGRFSGRQFSNSRSEMNVSTLELGDSALYLCASSYNKGSSLHEQFFGPGTRLTVL.

This clonotype has only a few counts. The gene calls are TRBV20-1 and TRBJ1-6; TRBD1 matches 9 bases. V trimming: 5 bases; J trimming: 9 bases; junction bases outside the gene matches: 5. Germline-derived CDR1 and CDR2 are DFQATT and SNEGSKA (reference sequence). This CDR3 comprises 13 residues. CDR3 region: CSAAGQGSSPLHF. CDR3 coding DNA: TGCAGTGCTGCCGGACAGGGGAGTTCACCCCTCCACTTT.

This rearrangement joins TRBV7-8 to TRBJ2-2; D might be TRBD2 (6 bases). V shed 2 bases and J shed 6 bases, with 13 bases lying between them. This CDR3 contains 15 residues. Germline loops: CDR1 SGHVS, CDR2 FQNEAQ. DNA for the CDR3: TGTGCCAGCAGCTTAACTAGCCATGACGCCGGGGAGCTGTTTTTT. The encoded protein is CASSLTSHDAGELFF.

V is TRBV12-3 or TRBV12-4 and J is TRBJ1-2; TRBD1 matches 8 bases. The CDR3 is 13 residues long. V trimming: 9 bases; J trimming: 4 bases; junction bases outside the gene matches: 7. As DNA, the CDR3 is TGTGCCAGTTTGACAGGGGCTGGCTATGGCTACACCTTC. It yields the protein CASLTGAGYGYTF.

This chain links TRBV20-1 with TRBJ2-5; the match to TRBD2 covers 10 bases. The CDR3 is 17 amino acids. The trim removed 3 bases at V and 4 bases at J, leaving 14 bases unmatched. Germline CDR1 DFQATT, CDR2 SNEGSKA (reference sequence). CDR3 sequence: CSASRPAAGGPGETQYF. The CDR3 DNA reads TGCAGTGCTAGTAGGCCCGCAGCGGGAGGGCCGGGAGAGACCCAGTACTTC.